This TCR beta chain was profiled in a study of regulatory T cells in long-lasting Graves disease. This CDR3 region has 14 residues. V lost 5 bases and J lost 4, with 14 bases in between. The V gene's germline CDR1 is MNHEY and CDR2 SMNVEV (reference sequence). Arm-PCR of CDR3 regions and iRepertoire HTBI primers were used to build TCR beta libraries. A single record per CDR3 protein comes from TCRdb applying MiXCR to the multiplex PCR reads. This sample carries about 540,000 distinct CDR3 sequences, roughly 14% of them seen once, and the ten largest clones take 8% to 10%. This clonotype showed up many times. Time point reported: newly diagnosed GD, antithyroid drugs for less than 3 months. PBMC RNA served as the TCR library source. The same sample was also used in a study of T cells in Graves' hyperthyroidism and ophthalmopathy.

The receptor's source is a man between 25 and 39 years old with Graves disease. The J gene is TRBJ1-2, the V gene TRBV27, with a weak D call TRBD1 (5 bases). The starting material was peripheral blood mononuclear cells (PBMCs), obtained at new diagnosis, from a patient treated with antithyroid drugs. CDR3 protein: CASSPAGGIYGYTF. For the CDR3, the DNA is TGTGCCAGCAGTCCTGCGGGGGGGATCTATGGCTACACCTTC.